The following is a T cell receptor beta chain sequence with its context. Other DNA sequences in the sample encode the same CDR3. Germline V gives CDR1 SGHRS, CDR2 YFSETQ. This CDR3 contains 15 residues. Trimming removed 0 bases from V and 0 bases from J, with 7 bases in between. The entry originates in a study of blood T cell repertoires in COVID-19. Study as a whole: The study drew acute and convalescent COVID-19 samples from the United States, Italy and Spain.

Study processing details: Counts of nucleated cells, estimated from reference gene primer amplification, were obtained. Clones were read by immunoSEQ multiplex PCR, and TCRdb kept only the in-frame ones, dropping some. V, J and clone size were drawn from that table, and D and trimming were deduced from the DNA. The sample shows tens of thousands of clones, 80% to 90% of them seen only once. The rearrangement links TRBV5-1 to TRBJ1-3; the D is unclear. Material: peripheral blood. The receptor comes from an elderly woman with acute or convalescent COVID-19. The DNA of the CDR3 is TGCGCCAGCAGCTTGGATGGTAGCTCTGGAAACACCATATATTTT. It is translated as CASSLDGSSGNTIYF. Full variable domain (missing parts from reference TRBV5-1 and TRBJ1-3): KAGVTQTPRYLIKTRGQQVTLSCSPISGHRSVSWYQQTPGQGLQFLFEYFSETQRNKGNFPGRFSGRQFSNSRSEMNVSTLELGDSALYLCASSLDGSSGNTIYFGEGSWLTVV.